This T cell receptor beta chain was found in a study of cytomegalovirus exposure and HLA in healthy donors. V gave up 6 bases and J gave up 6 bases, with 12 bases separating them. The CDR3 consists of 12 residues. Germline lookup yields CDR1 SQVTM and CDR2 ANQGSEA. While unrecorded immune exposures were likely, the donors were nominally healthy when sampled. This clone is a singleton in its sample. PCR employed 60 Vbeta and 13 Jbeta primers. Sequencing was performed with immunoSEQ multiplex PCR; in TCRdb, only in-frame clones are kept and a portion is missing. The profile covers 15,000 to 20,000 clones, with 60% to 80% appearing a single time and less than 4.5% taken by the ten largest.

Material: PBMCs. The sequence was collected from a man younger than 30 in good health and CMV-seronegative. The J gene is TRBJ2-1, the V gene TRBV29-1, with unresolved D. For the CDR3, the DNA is TGCAGCGTGTGGCGGAGAGGCAATGAGCAGTTCTTC. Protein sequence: CSVWRRGNEQFF.